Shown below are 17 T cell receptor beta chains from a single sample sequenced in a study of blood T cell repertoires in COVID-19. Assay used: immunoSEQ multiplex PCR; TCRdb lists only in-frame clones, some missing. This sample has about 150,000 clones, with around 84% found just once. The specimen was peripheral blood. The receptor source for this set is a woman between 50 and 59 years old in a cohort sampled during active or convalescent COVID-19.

In DNA form, the CDR3 reads TGCGCCAGCAGCTTGGATGGTCAGAACAATGAGCAGTTCTTC. Its protein is CASSLDGQNNEQFF. This chain joins TRBV5-1 and TRBJ2-1; unclear D gene. Trimming removed 0 bases from V and 5 bases from J, with 9 bases in between. Germline V CDR1 and CDR2: SGHRS, YFSETQ. The CDR3 totals 14 residues.

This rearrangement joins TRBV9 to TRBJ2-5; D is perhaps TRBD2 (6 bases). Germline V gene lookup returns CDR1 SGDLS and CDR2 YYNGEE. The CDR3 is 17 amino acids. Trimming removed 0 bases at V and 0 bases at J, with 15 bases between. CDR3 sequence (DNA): TGTGCCAGCAGCGTAGCCCCGGGACTCACGTACCAAGAGACCCAGTACTTC. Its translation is CASSVAPGLTYQETQYF.

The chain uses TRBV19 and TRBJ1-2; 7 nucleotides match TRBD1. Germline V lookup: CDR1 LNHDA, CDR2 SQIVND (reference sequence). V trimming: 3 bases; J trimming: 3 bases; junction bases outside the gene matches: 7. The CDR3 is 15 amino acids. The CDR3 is CASSISGTAYYGYTF. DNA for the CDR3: TGTGCCAGTAGTATTAGTGGGACAGCTTACTATGGCTACACCTTC.

DNA for the CDR3: TGTGCCAGCAGCTGGGGAGCAGGCAAAAATGAAAAACTGTTTTTT. As protein: CASSWGAGKNEKLFF. This chain joins TRBV7-9 and TRBJ1-4; D is uncertain. Deletions cut 4 bases from V and 5 bases from J, with 14 bases between. Germline loops: CDR1 SEHNR, CDR2 FQNEAQ (reference sequence). The CDR3 is 15 amino acids.

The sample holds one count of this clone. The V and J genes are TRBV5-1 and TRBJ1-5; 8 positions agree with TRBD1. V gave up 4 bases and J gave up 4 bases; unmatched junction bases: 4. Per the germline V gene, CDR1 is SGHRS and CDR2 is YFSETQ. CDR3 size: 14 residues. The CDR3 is CASSPGQGNQPQHF. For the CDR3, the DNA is TGCGCCAGCAGCCCCGGACAGGGTAATCAGCCCCAGCATTTT.

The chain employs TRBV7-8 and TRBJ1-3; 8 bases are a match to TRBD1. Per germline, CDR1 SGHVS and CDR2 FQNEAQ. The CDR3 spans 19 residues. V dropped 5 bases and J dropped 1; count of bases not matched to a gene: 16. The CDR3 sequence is CASSPRLPTGAASGNTIYF. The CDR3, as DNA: TGTGCCAGCAGCCCCCGCCTTCCGACAGGGGCCGCGTCTGGAAACACCATATATTTT.

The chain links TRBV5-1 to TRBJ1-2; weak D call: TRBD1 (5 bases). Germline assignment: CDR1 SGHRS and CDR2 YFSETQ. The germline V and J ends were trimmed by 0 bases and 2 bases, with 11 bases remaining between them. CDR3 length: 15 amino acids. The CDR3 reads CASSLEAGGNYGYTF. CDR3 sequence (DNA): TGCGCCAGCAGCTTGGAGGCTGGGGGGAACTATGGCTACACCTTC. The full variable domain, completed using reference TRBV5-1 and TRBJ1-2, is KAGVTQTPRYLIKTRGQQVTLSCSPISGHRSVSWYQQTPGQGLQFLFEYFSETQRNKGNFPGRFSGRQFSNSRSEMNVSTLELGDSALYLCASSLEAGGNYGYTFGSGTRLTVV.

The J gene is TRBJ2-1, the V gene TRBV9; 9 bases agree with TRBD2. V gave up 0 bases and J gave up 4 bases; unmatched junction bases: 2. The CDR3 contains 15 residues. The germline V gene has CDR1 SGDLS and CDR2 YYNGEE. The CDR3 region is CASSVDLAGYNEQFF. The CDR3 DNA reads TGTGCCAGCAGCGTAGACCTAGCGGGGTACAATGAGCAGTTCTTC. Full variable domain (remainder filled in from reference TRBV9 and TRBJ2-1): DSGVTQTPKHLITATGQRVTLRCSPRSGDLSVYWYQQSLDQGLQFLIQYYNGEERAKGNILERFSAQQFPDLHSELNLSSLELGDSALYFCASSVDLAGYNEQFFGPGTRLTVL.

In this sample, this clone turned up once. The CDR3 is CATSTRGDYGYTF. The CDR3 DNA is TGTGCCACCAGTACTCGGGGGGACTATGGCTACACCTTC. The chain joins TRBV24-1 to TRBJ1-2; TRBD1 might be the D (5 bases). V lost 6 bases, J lost 3 bases, and 10 bases lay in between. The germline CDR1 and CDR2 sequences are KGHDR and SFDVKD. The CDR3 runs to 13 residues.

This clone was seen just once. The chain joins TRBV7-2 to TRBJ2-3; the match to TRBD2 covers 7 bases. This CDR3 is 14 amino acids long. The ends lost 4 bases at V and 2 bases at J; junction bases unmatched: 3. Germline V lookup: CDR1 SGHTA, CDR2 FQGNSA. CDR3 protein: CASSSAGVTDTQYF. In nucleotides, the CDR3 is TGTGCCAGCAGCTCGGCGGGGGTCACAGATACGCAGTATTTT.

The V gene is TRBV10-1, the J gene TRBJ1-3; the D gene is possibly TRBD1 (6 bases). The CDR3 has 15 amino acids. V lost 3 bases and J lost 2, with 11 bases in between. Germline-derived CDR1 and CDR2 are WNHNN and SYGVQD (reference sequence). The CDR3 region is CASSENRDPGNTIYF. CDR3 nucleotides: TGCGCCAGCAGTGAAAACAGGGACCCTGGAAACACCATATATTTT.

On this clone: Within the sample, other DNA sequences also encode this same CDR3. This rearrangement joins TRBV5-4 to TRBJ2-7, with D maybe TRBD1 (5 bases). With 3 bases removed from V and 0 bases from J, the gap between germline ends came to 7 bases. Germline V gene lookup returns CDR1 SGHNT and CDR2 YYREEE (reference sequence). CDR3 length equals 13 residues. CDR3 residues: CASSSDSSYEQYF. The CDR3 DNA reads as TGTGCCAGCAGCTCAGACAGCTCCTACGAGCAGTACTTC.

CDR3 coding DNA: TGTGCCAGCAGCCCGAGACACCTGAACACTGAAGCTTTCTTT. The encoded protein is CASSPRHLNTEAFF. The chain joins TRBV9 to TRBJ1-1; D uncertain. Germline loops: CDR1 SGDLS, CDR2 YYNGEE. The V gene lost 4 bases and the J gene lost 0 bases, with 10 bases spanning the gap. The CDR3 runs 14 residues.

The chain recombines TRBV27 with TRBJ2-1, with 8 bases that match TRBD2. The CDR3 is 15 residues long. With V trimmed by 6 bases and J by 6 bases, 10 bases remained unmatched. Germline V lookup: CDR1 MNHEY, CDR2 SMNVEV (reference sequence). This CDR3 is CASRSSGGSFNEQFF. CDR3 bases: TGTGCCAGCAGGTCGAGCGGGGGCTCGTTCAATGAGCAGTTCTTC.

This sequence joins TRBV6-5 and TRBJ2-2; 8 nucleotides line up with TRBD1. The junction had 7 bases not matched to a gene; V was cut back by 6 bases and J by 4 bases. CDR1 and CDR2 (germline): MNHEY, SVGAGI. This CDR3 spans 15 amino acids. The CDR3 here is CASRKQGQGTGELFF. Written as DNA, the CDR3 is TGTGCCAGCAGAAAACAAGGACAGGGCACCGGGGAGCTGTTTTTT.

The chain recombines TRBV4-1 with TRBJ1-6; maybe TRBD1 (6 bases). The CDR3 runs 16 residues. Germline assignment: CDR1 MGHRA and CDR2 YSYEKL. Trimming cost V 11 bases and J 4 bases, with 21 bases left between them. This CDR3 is CAGPGQPLKYNSPLHF. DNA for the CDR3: TGCGCCGGGCCCGGACAGCCCCTTAAATATAATTCACCCCTCCACTTT.

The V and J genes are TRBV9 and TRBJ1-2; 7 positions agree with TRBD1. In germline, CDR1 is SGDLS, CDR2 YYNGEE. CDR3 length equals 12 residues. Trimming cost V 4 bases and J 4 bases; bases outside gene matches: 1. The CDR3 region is CASSRDSYGYTF. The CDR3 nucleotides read TGTGCCAGCAGCCGGGACAGCTATGGCTACACCTTC.